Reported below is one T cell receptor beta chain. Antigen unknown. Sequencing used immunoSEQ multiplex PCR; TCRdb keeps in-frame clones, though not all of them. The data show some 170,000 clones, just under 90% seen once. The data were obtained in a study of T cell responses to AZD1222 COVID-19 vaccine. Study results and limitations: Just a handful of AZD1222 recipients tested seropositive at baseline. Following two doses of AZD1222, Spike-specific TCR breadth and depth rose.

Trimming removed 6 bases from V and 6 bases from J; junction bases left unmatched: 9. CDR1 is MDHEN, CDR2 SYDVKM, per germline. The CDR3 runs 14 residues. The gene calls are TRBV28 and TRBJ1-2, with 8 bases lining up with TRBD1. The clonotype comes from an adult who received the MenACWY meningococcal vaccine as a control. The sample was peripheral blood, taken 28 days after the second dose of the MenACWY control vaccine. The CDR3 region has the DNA TGTGCCAGCAGCTCTCCCGGGACAGGCGATGGCTACACCTTC. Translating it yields CASSSPGTGDGYTF.